This TCR beta chain emerged from a study of T cell repertoires in cytomegalovirus infection. The study's findings and limits: CMV-specific TCR beta clonotypes restricted by HLA-C dominated the ex vivo response. The cumulative frequency of public TCR beta families identified carriers of CMV plus the relevant HLA.

This clonotype has more than one count but fewer than ten. The antigen is not known. Germline V gene data show CDR1 as MNHEY and CDR2 as SMNVEV (reference sequence). The CDR3 spans 11 residues. Trimming removed 8 bases from V and 1 base from J, with 5 bases in between. TCRdb reprocessed the reads with MiXCR, giving one entry per CDR3 protein. In the table there are about 920,000 distinct CDR3 sequences, 31% of which are singletons. V and J are TRBV27 and TRBJ1-1; no clear D gene. The sequences come from cultured CD8+ T cells from PBMCs, collected from culture after CMV antigen stimulation. The source is a human donor in good health (CMV status not recorded). Some clones in this sample may be carry-over from other donors' samples. CDR3 sequence (DNA): TGTGCCAGCGCTTCGAACACTGAAGCTTTCTTT. It is translated as CASASNTEAFF.